The TCR beta chain described here comes from a study of T cell responses to AZD1222 COVID-19 vaccine. Clones were read by immunoSEQ multiplex PCR, and TCRdb kept only the in-frame ones, dropping some. In the table there are 150,000 or so clones, more than 85% of which are singletons. J lost 4 bases, V lost 5 bases, and 5 bases had no gene match. Per the germline V gene, CDR1 is LNHDA and CDR2 is SQIVND (reference sequence). CDR3 length: 14 amino acids. This chain joins TRBV19 and TRBJ2-1; the match to TRBD1 covers 7 bases. Here the sequenced sample was peripheral blood, taken on day 0 of AZD1222 vaccination. The TCR was taken from an adult in good health. CDR3 nucleotide sequence: TGTGCCAGTAGTGGACAGGCTGAGTACAATGAGCAGTTCTTC. It translates to CASSGQAEYNEQFF. Together with reference TRBV19 and TRBJ2-1, the CDR3 gives the full variable domain: DGGITQSPKYLFRKEGQNVTLSCEQNLNHDAMYWYRQDPGQGLRLIYYSQIVNDFQKGDIAEGYSVSREKKESFPLTVTSAQKNPTAFYLCASSGQAEYNEQFFGPGTRLTVL.